What follows are 3 T cell receptor beta chains derived from one specimen sequenced in a study of cytomegalovirus exposure and HLA in healthy donors. This PCR relied on a set of 60 Vbeta primers and 13 Jbeta primers. Some clones are missing from TCRdb's copy, which holds only in-frame ones; the method was immunoSEQ multiplex PCR. The top ten hold roughly 2.5% of the sample, which has about 98,000 clones, roughly 70% seen once. Sequenced: PBMCs. These receptors were taken from a man aged 50 or older in good health and CMV-seronegative.

V and J are TRBV18 and TRBJ1-3; D may be TRBD1 (5 bases). Germline V gene data show CDR1 as KGHSH and CDR2 as LQKENI. V was clipped by 6 bases and J by 2 bases, with 20 bases between them. The CDR3 totals 17 residues. CDR3 sequence: CASSHYSRTQPGNTIYF. CDR3 nucleotides: TGTGCCAGCTCCCACTACTCCCGGACACAACCTGGAAACACCATATATTTT.

CDR3 DNA sequence: TGTGCCAGCAGCTTGGAGACTAGCGGGGGGGCGGGTGAGCAGTTCTTC. Its translation: CASSLETSGGAGEQFF. The chain joins TRBV5-4 to TRBJ2-1, with 14 bases matching TRBD2. From germline, CDR1 is SGHNT and CDR2 YYREEE (reference sequence). This CDR3 region has 16 residues. The trim removed 0 bases at V and 9 bases at J, leaving 5 bases unmatched.

J is TRBJ2-3 and V is TRBV5-1, with D unclear. The V end was cut by 3 bases, the J end by 6 bases, with 11 bases between. CDR1 SGHRS and CDR2 YFSETQ come from the germline V gene. The CDR3 is made up of 13 amino acids. CDR3 in DNA: TGCGCCAGCAGCTCAATCCAGGTTGATACGCAGTATTTT. It yields the protein CASSSIQVDTQYF.